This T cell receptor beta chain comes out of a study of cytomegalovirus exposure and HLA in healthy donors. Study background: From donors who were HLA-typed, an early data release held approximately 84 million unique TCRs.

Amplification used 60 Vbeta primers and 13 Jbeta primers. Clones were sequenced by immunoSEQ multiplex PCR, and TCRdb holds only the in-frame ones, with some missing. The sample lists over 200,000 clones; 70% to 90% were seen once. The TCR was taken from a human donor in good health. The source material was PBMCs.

The CDR3 is CASSVVGGRSYNEQFF. CDR3 DNA: TGTGCCAGCAGCGTAGTGGGCGGGAGGTCCTACAATGAGCAGTTCTTC. This chain links TRBV9 with TRBJ2-1, with 8 nucleotides matching TRBD2. The CDR3 runs 16 residues. CDR1 and CDR2 from the germline V gene are SGDLS and YYNGEE. With 0 bases clipped from V and 1 base from J, the junction kept 3 bases outside the gene matches.